The TCR beta chain described here comes from a study of preoperative IRX-2 immunotherapy in early breast cancer. Germline values: CDR1 MNHNS, CDR2 SASEGT. This CDR3 is 15 amino acids long. Trimming took off 1 base at V and 6 bases at J, with 13 bases between the two ends. The treatment denotes: preoperative locoregional IRX-2 cytokine immunotherapy. Here immunoSEQ multiplex PCR was the method, and the copy in TCRdb shows in-frame clones only, minus some. The sample lists roughly 45,000 clones; roughly 94% were seen once. The sample was tumor tissue, taken after IRX-2 immunotherapy. The chain combines TRBV6-1 with TRBJ1-5; perhaps TRBD1 as D (5 bases). The sequence was obtained from a human donor with breast cancer. The CDR3 here is CASSEGWAGRQPQHF. The CDR3 bases are TGTGCCAGCAGTGAAGGGTGGGCAGGGCGTCAGCCCCAGCATTTT.